This is a list of T cell receptor beta chains from one sample in a study of monozygotic twins with inflammatory bowel disease. TCRdb reprocessed the 5' RACE reads, with one entry per CDR3 protein and no DNA. The sample table sets out some 99,000 distinct CDR3 sequences. Sequencing was done on a sample of blood. These receptors were taken from a human donor with ulcerative colitis or Crohn's disease, or a healthy co-twin of an affected twin (not recorded which). CDR3s include the opening cysteine and the closing phenylalanine or tryptophan. Fields, in order: CDR3 length, J gene, V gene, CDR3 protein.

CDR3 length: 13
J gene: TRBJ2-7
V gene: TRBV20-1
CDR3 protein: CSASYGTSYEQYF

CDR3 length: 12
J gene: TRBJ2-1
V gene: TRBV4-2
CDR3 protein: CASSLDREKQFF

CDR3 length: 12
J gene: TRBJ1-6
V gene: TRBV9
CDR3 protein: CASSIEGSSLHF

CDR3 length: 14
J gene: TRBJ2-7
V gene: TRBV24-1
CDR3 protein: CATSDRDSPYEQYF

CDR3 length: 13
J gene: TRBJ2-7
V gene: TRBV5-1
CDR3 protein: CASSLEPGGEQYF

CDR3 length: 14
J gene: TRBJ2-1
V gene: TRBV5-4
CDR3 protein: CASTRELAGGEQFF

CDR3 length: 13
J gene: TRBJ1-2
V gene: TRBV5-4
CDR3 protein: CASSTGDSLGYTF

CDR3 length: 13
J gene: TRBJ1-1
V gene: TRBV27
CDR3 protein: CASKTGWGTEAFF

CDR3 length: 13
J gene: TRBJ2-1
V gene: TRBV29-1
CDR3 protein: CSVRTGLPGEQFF

CDR3 length: 13
J gene: TRBJ1-2
V gene: TRBV7-2
CDR3 protein: CASIPSSRTEYTF

CDR3 length: 15
J gene: TRBJ2-7
V gene: TRBV7-2
CDR3 protein: CASSVFGQGADEQYF

CDR3 length: 13
J gene: TRBJ1-1
V gene: TRBV19
CDR3 protein: CASSIDHRAEAFF

CDR3 length: 11
J gene: TRBJ2-7
V gene: TRBV29-1
CDR3 protein: CSAQDRGEQYF

CDR3 length: 15
J gene: TRBJ2-1
V gene: TRBV5-4
CDR3 protein: CASSPAGGWYNEQFF

CDR3 length: 14
J gene: TRBJ1-4
V gene: TRBV29-1
CDR3 protein: CSVVQGGNNEKLFF

CDR3 length: 13
J gene: TRBJ1-1
V gene: TRBV28
CDR3 protein: CASSLLGRTEAFF

CDR3 length: 15
J gene: TRBJ1-3
V gene: TRBV10-3
CDR3 protein: CAISASGTEGNTIYF

CDR3 length: 14
J gene: TRBJ2-3
V gene: TRBV30
CDR3 protein: CAWSGGGGTDTQYF

CDR3 length: 15
J gene: TRBJ2-1
V gene: TRBV18
CDR3 protein: CASSPESGTYNEQFF